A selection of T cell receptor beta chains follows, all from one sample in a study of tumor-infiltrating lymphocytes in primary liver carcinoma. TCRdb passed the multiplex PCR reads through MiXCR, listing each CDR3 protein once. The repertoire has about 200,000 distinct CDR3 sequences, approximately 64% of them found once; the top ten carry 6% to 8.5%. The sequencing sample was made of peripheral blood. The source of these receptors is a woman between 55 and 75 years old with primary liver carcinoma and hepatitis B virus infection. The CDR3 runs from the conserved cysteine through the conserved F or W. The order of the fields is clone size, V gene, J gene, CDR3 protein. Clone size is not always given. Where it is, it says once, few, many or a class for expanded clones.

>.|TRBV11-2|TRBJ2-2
CASSLRVNTGGLFF
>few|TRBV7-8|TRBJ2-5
CASSPWGYSKTWGQETQYF
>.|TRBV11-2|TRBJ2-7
CVSSTAGSYEQYF
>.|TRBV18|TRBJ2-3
CASSPTGTGYTDTQYF
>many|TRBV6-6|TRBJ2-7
CASGLTGGAYEQYF
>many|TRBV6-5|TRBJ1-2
CASSRQGAIYGYTF
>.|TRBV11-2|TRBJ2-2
CASTVHVGASTGELFF
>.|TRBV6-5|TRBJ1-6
CVSTAGGYNSPLHF
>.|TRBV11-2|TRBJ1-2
CASSLYRGVEGYTF
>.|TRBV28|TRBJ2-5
CASHRQGRAETQYF
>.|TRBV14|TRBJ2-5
CASSQAGLAGGRVRQETQYF
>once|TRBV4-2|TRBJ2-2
CASSQTTGPDTGELFF
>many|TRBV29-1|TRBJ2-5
CSAVTGHLFSETQYF
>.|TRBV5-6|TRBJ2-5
CGSSLGQQETQYF
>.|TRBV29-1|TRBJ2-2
CSVRVTGELFF
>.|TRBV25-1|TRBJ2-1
CASHNHGDEQFF
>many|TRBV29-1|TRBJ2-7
CSVEGSGTSSYEQYF
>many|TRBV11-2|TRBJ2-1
CASSLNGNVPSANQFF
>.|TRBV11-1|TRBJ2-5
CASGLRRYQEIQYF
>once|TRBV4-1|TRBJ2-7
CASSQDRDKEEQCF
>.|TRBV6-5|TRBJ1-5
CASRDGTGNSNQPQHF
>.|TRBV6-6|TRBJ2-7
CASSGKDRDSYEQYF
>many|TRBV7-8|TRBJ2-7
CASSRLARAGGEQYF
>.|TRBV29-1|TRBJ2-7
CSVTGIARTYERYF
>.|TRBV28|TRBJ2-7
CASRVSGLAGGQYF
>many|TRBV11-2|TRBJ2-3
CASSFLAGATTDTQYF
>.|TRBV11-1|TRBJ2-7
CAISSSLAGAYEQYF
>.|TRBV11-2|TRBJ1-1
CANSLDPGAETEAFF
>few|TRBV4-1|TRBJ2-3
CASSQAGGPSDTQYF
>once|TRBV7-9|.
CVSSLAGRNQPQYF
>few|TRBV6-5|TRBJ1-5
CASSTQGGSNQPQHF
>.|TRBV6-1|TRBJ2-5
CASSSDPYQDTQYF
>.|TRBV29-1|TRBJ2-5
CSVYGPRTGGFSETQYF
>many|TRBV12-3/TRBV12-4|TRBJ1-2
CASSPLPGPYGYTF
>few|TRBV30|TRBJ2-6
CAWGWGGANVLTF